Following are 26 T cell receptor beta chains from one sample sequenced in a study of long-term antiretroviral therapy in people with HIV. Run at survey level, the immunoSEQ assay was version v3.0. Measured with immunoSEQ multiplex PCR; TCRdb has only the in-frame clones, and not every one. The sample holds around 30,000 clones, roughly 96% seen once. The specimen was unsorted PBMCs, collected about 6.6 years after starting antiretroviral therapy. These receptors all come from a man aged 30-40 years with HIV.

The chain carries TRBV12-5 and TRBJ2-7, with 7 bases that match TRBD1. The ends lost 7 bases at V and 3 bases at J; junction bases unmatched: 9. The CDR3 sequence is 14 residues long. Germline V gene sequence: CDR1 LGHNT, CDR2 FRNRAP. CDR3 in amino acids: CASAPGQDLYEQYF. In DNA form, the CDR3 reads TGTGCTAGTGCCCCCGGACAGGATCTCTACGAGCAGTACTTC.

The chain employs TRBV19 and TRBJ2-7, with 8 bases that match TRBD2. CDR3 size: 16 residues. Germline V gives CDR1 LNHDA, CDR2 SQIVND (reference sequence). The J segment lost 3 bases and the V segment lost 5 bases, leaving 12 bases of the junction unmatched. The DNA of the CDR3 is TGTGCCAGTAGTTCCCTAAGCGGGAGTGGTAGCTACGAGCAGTACTTC. Protein: CASSSLSGSGSYEQYF.

V and J are TRBV6-5 and TRBJ1-5; D is possibly TRBD1 (5 bases). Germline V gene sequence: CDR1 MNHEY, CDR2 SVGAGI. Between the trimmed V and J ends, which lost 5 bases and 2 bases, there was a span of 13 bases. This CDR3 is built from 15 residues. CDR3 residues: CASSTGTAGNQPQHF. The CDR3 DNA reads as TGTGCCAGCAGTACGGGGACGGCGGGCAATCAGCCCCAGCATTTT.

The gene calls are TRBV6-5 and TRBJ2-7; weak D call: TRBD2 (5 bases). CDR1 and CDR2 (germline): MNHEY, SVGAGI. Between the trimmed V and J ends, which lost 5 bases and 7 bases, there was a span of 9 bases. The length of the CDR3 is 11 residues. CDR3 nucleotides: TGTGCCAGCAGTCGGGATGAGGAGCAGTACTTC. This encodes CASSRDEEQYF.

The chain recombines TRBV7-9 with TRBJ1-1; D gene unclear. The CDR3 spans 13 residues. CDR1 is SEHNR, CDR2 FQNEAQ, per germline (reference sequence). With 5 bases removed from V and 3 bases from J, the gap between germline ends came to 10 bases. The CDR3 spells CASSLLWDTEAFF. The CDR3 DNA reads TGTGCCAGCAGCCTACTATGGGACACTGAAGCTTTCTTT.

The V call is TRBV5-1, the J call TRBJ2-7; 11 bases line up with TRBD2. Trimming removed 0 bases from V and 2 bases from J; junction bases left unmatched: 7. This CDR3 contains 17 residues. Germline values: CDR1 SGHRS, CDR2 YFSETQ. In DNA, the CDR3 is TGCGCCAGCAGCTTGGGTCGGACTAGCGGGCCCCCCTACGAGCAGTACTTC. Protein sequence: CASSLGRTSGPPYEQYF.

V is TRBV6-5 and J is TRBJ2-7; D is perhaps TRBD2 (5 bases). CDR1 is MNHEY, CDR2 SVGAGI, per germline. The CDR3 is 13 residues long. V lost 8 bases, J lost 5 bases, and 16 bases lay in between. The CDR3 nucleotides are TGTGCCAGCTCGACGCGAGGGCCCGACGAGCAGTACTTC. Its translation is CASSTRGPDEQYF.

The chain carries TRBV28 and TRBJ2-1; 9 bases match TRBD2. In germline, CDR1 is MDHEN, CDR2 SYDVKM. CDR3 size: 16 residues. V lost 5 bases, J lost 2 bases, and 7 bases stayed unmatched. Here the CDR3 reads CASSPASGRPYNEQFF. The CDR3 nucleotides are TGTGCCAGCAGTCCCGCGAGCGGGAGGCCCTACAATGAGCAGTTCTTC.

The chain uses TRBV13 and TRBJ2-3, with D maybe TRBD1 (6 bases). CDR1 and CDR2 (germline): PRHDT, FYEKMQ (reference sequence). The ends were cut back, 5 bases at V and 2 bases at J, with 8 bases in the middle. This CDR3 is built from 13 residues. CDR3 sequence reads: CASSGGHTDTQYF. The CDR3 DNA sequence: TGTGCCAGCAGCGGGGGACACACAGATACGCAGTATTTT.

This chain links TRBV5-5 with TRBJ2-3; 12 bases are a match to TRBD2. The CDR3 extends over 17 amino acids. Germline-derived CDR1 and CDR2 are SGHKS and YYEKEE (reference sequence). Trimming took 4 bases from V and 1 from J; bases not matched to a gene: 7. CDR3 sequence (DNA): TGTGCCAGCAGCGGAACTAGCGGGAGGCGTGGCACAGATACGCAGTATTTT. Translated, it gives CASSGTSGRRGTDTQYF.

CDR3 sequence: CASSLSPGLAPNEQFF. The CDR3 region has the DNA TGCGCCAGCAGCCTAAGTCCGGGGCTAGCCCCCAATGAGCAGTTCTTC. The chain uses TRBV4-1 and TRBJ2-1, with D perhaps given as TRBD1 or TRBD2 (5 bases each). The germline V gene has CDR1 MGHRA and CDR2 YSYEKL. V shed 4 bases and J shed 6 bases, with 19 bases lying between them. This CDR3 is 16 amino acids long.

The rearrangement links TRBV18 to TRBJ1-2, with TRBD1 matching 8 bases. In germline, CDR1 is KGHSH, CDR2 LQKENI. The J segment lost 1 base and the V segment lost 1 base, leaving 2 bases of the junction unmatched. This CDR3 region has 15 residues. CDR3 amino acids: CASSPRTGFNYGYTF. The CDR3 DNA is TGTGCCAGCTCACCACGGACAGGGTTTAACTATGGCTACACCTTC.

This clone was seen only once. The V call is TRBV9, the J call TRBJ2-7; 8 bases fit TRBD1. V trimming: 3 bases; J trimming: 5 bases; junction bases outside the gene matches: 4. CDR1 is SGDLS, CDR2 YYNGEE, per germline. CDR3 length: 13 amino acids. This CDR3 reads CASSGRGRDEQYF. The DNA for the CDR3 is TGTGCCAGCAGCGGCAGGGGGCGCGACGAGCAGTACTTC. Variable domain in full (rest from reference TRBV9 and TRBJ2-7): DSGVTQTPKHLITATGQRVTLRCSPRSGDLSVYWYQQSLDQGLQFLIQYYNGEERAKGNILERFSAQQFPDLHSELNLSSLELGDSALYFCASSGRGRDEQYFGPGTRLTVT.

This clone was observed once. The CDR3 nucleotides read TGTGCCAGCAGCCTCGGGTCGGGCGTGGTTTTCTTT. Amino acid sequence: CASSLGSGVVFF. The chain has TRBV13 and TRBJ1-1; D remains ambiguous. V shed 5 bases and J shed 13 bases, with 17 bases lying between them. CDR3 length equals 12 residues. Germline values: CDR1 PRHDT, CDR2 FYEKMQ (reference sequence).

The chain joins TRBV27 to TRBJ1-6, with a weak D call TRBD1 (6 bases). V shed 0 bases and J shed 7 bases, with 16 bases lying between them. CDR3 size: 17 residues. From germline, CDR1 is MNHEY and CDR2 SMNVEV (reference sequence). CDR3 sequence: CASSLSISGVGNSPLHF. The CDR3 nucleotides read TGTGCCAGCAGTTTATCGATTTCAGGGGTCGGCAATTCACCCCTCCACTTT.

The chain is built from TRBV9 and TRBJ2-5; a possible D gene is TRBD1 (6 bases). Trimming pared 2 bases from V and 1 base from J, leaving 12 bases between. The CDR3 is 15 amino acids. The germline gives CDR1 SGDLS, CDR2 YYNGEE. The CDR3 bases are TGTGCCAGCAGCGTCCAGGGGCGATTCCAAGAGACCCAGTACTTC. It specifies CASSVQGRFQETQYF.

The genes are TRBV7-9 and TRBJ2-2, with D possibly TRBD1 on 6 matching bases. Germline V gives CDR1 SEHNR, CDR2 FQNEAQ (reference sequence). This CDR3 spans 16 amino acids. Trimming stripped 5 bases from V and 5 bases from J, with 18 bases between. The CDR3 loop is CASSLSSGALTGELFF. The CDR3 region has the DNA TGTGCCAGCAGCCTAAGTTCAGGGGCTCTAACCGGGGAGCTGTTTTTT. The entire variable domain, with the rest obtained from reference TRBV7-9 and TRBJ2-2, is as follows: DTGVSQNPRHKITKRGQNVTFRCDPISEHNRLYWYRQTLGQGPEFLTYFQNEAQLEKSRLLSDRFSAERPKGSFSTLEIQRTEQGDSAMYLCASSLSSGALTGELFFGEGSRLTVL.

In its sample, this clone was seen once. V and J are TRBV13 and TRBJ2-3; D not certain. V dropped 6 bases and J dropped 1 base, with 5 bases sitting between them. CDR3 size: 12 residues. Germline CDR1 reads PRHDT; CDR2 reads FYEKMQ (reference sequence). CDR3 amino acids: CASSVGTDTQYF. CDR3 sequence (DNA): TGTGCCAGCAGTGTGGGCACAGATACGCAGTATTTT.

The chain is built from TRBV7-8 and TRBJ1-1, with D maybe TRBD1 (5 bases). Trimming cost V 2 bases and J 1 base, with 23 bases left between them. Germline lookup yields CDR1 SGHVS and CDR2 FQNEAQ. The CDR3 consists of 19 residues. CDR3 region: CASSLLPWKGNRGNTEAFF. The CDR3 bases are TGTGCCAGCAGCTTACTTCCTTGGAAGGGGAATAGGGGGAACACTGAAGCTTTCTTT.

This chain uses TRBV18 with TRBJ2-1, with TRBD1 matching 7 bases. Germline V CDR1 and CDR2: KGHSH, LQKENI. The CDR3 length is 15 residues. V lost 3 bases and J lost 8; bases outside the gene matches: 10. The CDR3 DNA reads TGTGCCAGCTCACCTCCCGTGACAGGGTTCTATGAGCAGTTCTTC. This encodes CASSPPVTGFYEQFF. Full variable domain (rest looked up from reference TRBV18 and TRBJ2-1): NAGVMQNPRHLVRRRGQEARLRCSPMKGHSHVYWYRQLPEEGLKFMVYLQKENIIDESGMPKERFSAEFPKEGPSILRIQQVVRGDSAAYFCASSPPVTGFYEQFFGPGTRLTVL.

The rearrangement links TRBV7-2 to TRBJ2-3, with 10 bases identical to TRBD2. Germline assignment: CDR1 SGHTA and CDR2 FQGNSA. CDR3 length equals 15 residues. After removal of 1 base from V and 6 bases from J, the junction contained 4 bases not matched to a gene. In DNA form, the CDR3 reads TGTGCCAGCAGCTTAGAAGCGGGAGGGTCGGATACGCAGTATTTT. It yields the protein CASSLEAGGSDTQYF.

This sequence joins TRBV6-1 and TRBJ1-5; D gene ambiguous. Per the germline V gene, CDR1 is MNHNS and CDR2 is SASEGT. V lost 6 bases and J lost 1, with 13 bases in between. The length of the CDR3 is 15 residues. The CDR3 DNA follows: TGTGCCAGCAGCCTAGACGGGAGAAGCAATCAGCCCCAGCATTTT. Its protein product is CASSLDGRSNQPQHF.

This sequence joins TRBV18 and TRBJ2-7; maybe TRBD2 (6 bases). CDR1 and CDR2 from the germline V gene are KGHSH and LQKENI. Trimming shortened V by 3 bases and J by 0 bases, and 15 bases separated the two germline ends. The CDR3 has 16 amino acids. The CDR3 region is CASSPLRGGVSYEQYF. In DNA form, the CDR3 reads TGTGCCAGCTCACCGCTCCGGGGCGGGGTCTCCTACGAGCAGTACTTC.

Written as DNA, the CDR3 is TGTGCCACCAGCAGGGCTGGGGCCGAAAAACTGTTTTTT. Its protein product is CATSRAGAEKLFF. The rearrangement links TRBV15 to TRBJ1-4; D possibly corresponds to TRBD1 (5 bases). Trimming took off 3 bases at V and 8 bases at J, with 10 bases between the two ends. The CDR3 length is 13 residues. Germline V gene sequence: CDR1 LNHNV, CDR2 YYDKDF (reference sequence).

V gene TRBV19 combines with J gene TRBJ2-2, with D unresolved. The CDR3 sequence is 14 residues long. Germline CDR1 LNHDA, CDR2 SQIVND (reference sequence). V gave up 0 bases and J gave up 3 bases, with 5 bases separating them. The CDR3 DNA reads TGTGCCAGTAGTATAGAGGCAGACACCGGGGAGCTGTTTTTT. Translation: CASSIEADTGELFF.

This clone appeared once. The chain links TRBV13 to TRBJ2-3; D unclear. There are 16 residues in the CDR3. V lost 6 bases and J lost 3, with 19 bases in between. The germline gives CDR1 PRHDT, CDR2 FYEKMQ (reference sequence). The CDR3 loop is CASSGRLSLGTDTQYF. The CDR3 DNA reads as TGTGCCAGCAGTGGTCGTTTGTCCCTAGGAACAGATACGCAGTATTTT. The full variable domain, in which reference TRBV13 and TRBJ2-3 provide the parts outside the CDR3, is AAGVIQSPRHLIKEKRETATLKCYPIPRHDTVYWYQQGPGQDPQFLISFYEKMQSDKGSIPDRFSAQQFSDYHSELNMSSLELGDSALYFCASSGRLSLGTDTQYFGPGTRLTVL.